These T cell receptor beta chains were read from a single sample in a study of T-cell reconstitution after alpha-beta-depleted transplantation in children. TCRdb re-derived calls from the PCR reads in MiXCR, one entry per CDR3 protein. Among under 100,000 distinct CDR3 sequences listed, roughly a sixth were seen once. The input for sequencing was PBMCs, mostly from graft donor cells, taken 180 days after TCRalphabeta/CD19-depleted stem cell transplant. The receptor source for this set is a male patient aged 2 to 9 who had a stem cell transplant for acute lymphoblastic leukemia, so the T cells may come from the graft donor. Both conserved end residues are part of each CDR3. A D gene is named only where the DNA matches it firmly. Clone size appears in some rows only: once, few, many, or a class for an expanded clone.

d_call: NA
j_call: TRBJ2-7
v_call: TRBV3-1
clone_size: NA
cdr3_nt: TGTGCCAGCAGCCAAGAAGTGGAAGGAGGGCTCTCCTACGAGCAGTACTTC
cdr3_aa: CASSQEVEGGLSYEQYF

d_call: TRBD1
j_call: TRBJ2-5
v_call: TRBV18
clone_size: NA
cdr3_nt: TGTGCCAGCTCACCCCGACAGGGCTACCAAGAGACCCAGTACTTC
cdr3_aa: CASSPRQGYQETQYF

d_call: NA
j_call: TRBJ1-2
v_call: TRBV20-1
clone_size: few
cdr3_nt: TGCAGTGCTGAAGGCACCTATCACGGTGGCTACACCTTC
cdr3_aa: CSAEGTYHGGYTF

d_call: NA
j_call: TRBJ2-3
v_call: TRBV18
clone_size: many
cdr3_nt: TGTGCCAGCTCACCACCGTGGGCGGGGACTTCAGATACGCAGTATTTT
cdr3_aa: CASSPPWAGTSDTQYF

d_call: NA
j_call: TRBJ2-7
v_call: TRBV6-2/TRBV6-3
clone_size: few
cdr3_nt: TGTGCCAGCAGCTACCCCGAGGGATCCTTGCACTACGAGCAGTACTTC
cdr3_aa: CASSYPEGSLHYEQYF

d_call: TRBD2
j_call: TRBJ2-2
v_call: TRBV6-2/TRBV6-3
clone_size: few
cdr3_nt: TGTGCCAGCAGTTACTCGTGGCTAGCGGGGGTTACCGGGGAGCTGTTTTTT
cdr3_aa: CASSYSWLAGVTGELFF

d_call: NA
j_call: TRBJ2-2
v_call: TRBV12-3/TRBV12-4
clone_size: NA
cdr3_nt: TGTGCCAGCAGTCCCGGATACACCGGGGAGCTGTTTTTT
cdr3_aa: CASSPGYTGELFF

d_call: TRBD1
j_call: TRBJ1-4
v_call: TRBV20-1
clone_size: NA
cdr3_nt: TGCAGTGCTAGGGTTCCCTCCCAGGGGGCGGATAATGAAAAACTGTTTTTT
cdr3_aa: CSARVPSQGADNEKLFF

d_call: TRBD2
j_call: TRBJ2-7
v_call: TRBV6-1
clone_size: NA
cdr3_nt: TGTGCCACCACTACGGGGCATAGCGGGGAAAGGTACGAGCAGTACTTC
cdr3_aa: CATTTGHSGERYEQYF

d_call: NA
j_call: TRBJ2-1
v_call: TRBV14
clone_size: NA
cdr3_nt: TGTGCCAGCAGCCAAGATCTTGGCGCTGAGCAGTTCTTC
cdr3_aa: CASSQDLGAEQFF

d_call: TRBD1
j_call: TRBJ2-3
v_call: TRBV20-1
clone_size: few
cdr3_nt: TGCAGTGCTATGGACAGGGGCACAGATACGCAGTATTTT
cdr3_aa: CSAMDRGTDTQYF

d_call: TRBD2
j_call: TRBJ2-7
v_call: TRBV4-3
clone_size: few
cdr3_nt: TGCGCCAGCAGCCAAGATTTTGGGACTAGCGGGTACGAGCAGTACTTC
cdr3_aa: CASSQDFGTSGYEQYF

d_call: NA
j_call: TRBJ2-7
v_call: TRBV20-1
clone_size: NA
cdr3_nt: TGCAGTGCTAGACGTTACGAGCAGTACTTC
cdr3_aa: CSARRYEQYF

d_call: NA
j_call: TRBJ1-3
v_call: TRBV7-6
clone_size: few
cdr3_nt: TGTGCCAGCAGCCGCTCCCCAGGGGCTGGAAACACCATATATTTT
cdr3_aa: CASSRSPGAGNTIYF

d_call: NA
j_call: TRBJ2-7
v_call: TRBV7-2
clone_size: NA
cdr3_nt: TGTGCCAGCAGCTCATGGGACAGCCTGGGAGGGGAGCAGTACTTC
cdr3_aa: CASSSWDSLGGEQYF

d_call: TRBD2
j_call: TRBJ2-7
v_call: TRBV12-3/TRBV12-4
clone_size: few
cdr3_nt: TGTGCCAGCAGTTCAGCGGGACTAGCGGGGGCCGCCTACGAGCAGTACTTC
cdr3_aa: CASSSAGLAGAAYEQYF

d_call: NA
j_call: TRBJ1-2
v_call: TRBV12-3/TRBV12-4
clone_size: many
cdr3_nt: TGTGCCAGCAGTCCTCTGGGGGGGGAAGGCTACACCTTC
cdr3_aa: CASSPLGGEGYTF

d_call: TRBD1
j_call: TRBJ1-2
v_call: TRBV10-3
clone_size: many
cdr3_nt: TGTGCCATCAACCCGGGACAGGGGATCTATGGCTACACCTTC
cdr3_aa: CAINPGQGIYGYTF

d_call: NA
j_call: TRBJ1-1
v_call: TRBV5-1
clone_size: NA
cdr3_nt: TGCGCCAGCAGCTTGGCTACAGCGAACACTGAAGCTTTCTTT
cdr3_aa: CASSLATANTEAFF

d_call: TRBD1
j_call: TRBJ1-2
v_call: TRBV6-1
clone_size: few
cdr3_nt: TGTGCCAGCAGACTACAGGGGGCTGACTATGGCTACACCTTC
cdr3_aa: CASRLQGADYGYTF

d_call: NA
j_call: TRBJ1-3
v_call: TRBV11-2
clone_size: NA
cdr3_nt: TGTGCCAGCAGCTTTGGGGAAGCTGGAAACACCATATATTTT
cdr3_aa: CASSFGEAGNTIYF

d_call: TRBD1
j_call: TRBJ2-2
v_call: TRBV6-5
clone_size: many
cdr3_nt: TGTGCCAGCAGTTACCGCCTACAGGGGATAAGGACCGGGGAGCTGTTTTTT
cdr3_aa: CASSYRLQGIRTGELFF

d_call: NA
j_call: TRBJ2-1
v_call: TRBV5-1
clone_size: few
cdr3_nt: TGCGCCAGCAGCTTGGAGAGGGGCTCCTACAATGAGCAGTTCTTC
cdr3_aa: CASSLERGSYNEQFF

d_call: TRBD1
j_call: TRBJ2-7
v_call: TRBV4-3
clone_size: NA
cdr3_nt: TGCGCCAGCAGCCAAGGGGGAACAGGGGGCGAGGAGCAGTACTTC
cdr3_aa: CASSQGGTGGEEQYF

d_call: NA
j_call: TRBJ1-1
v_call: TRBV4-3
clone_size: few
cdr3_nt: TGCGCCAGCAGCCAAGATCGCAGGGTAGCTGAAGCTTTCTTT
cdr3_aa: CASSQDRRVAEAFF

d_call: NA
j_call: TRBJ2-7
v_call: TRBV18
clone_size: few
cdr3_nt: TGTGCCAGCTCACCAGTGGGGAGCGAGCAGTACTTC
cdr3_aa: CASSPVGSEQYF

d_call: TRBD2
j_call: TRBJ2-3
v_call: TRBV5-1
clone_size: few
cdr3_nt: TGCGCCAGCAGCTTTTTAGCGGGGGTCCGAAAAGATACGCAGTATTTT
cdr3_aa: CASSFLAGVRKDTQYF

d_call: NA
j_call: TRBJ2-3
v_call: TRBV6-2/TRBV6-3
clone_size: NA
cdr3_nt: TGTGCCAGCAGTTACGGGGGAAGGGGAGATACGCAGTATTTT
cdr3_aa: CASSYGGRGDTQYF

d_call: NA
j_call: TRBJ2-5
v_call: TRBV5-4
clone_size: many
cdr3_nt: TGTGCCAGCAGCTTGCCTAGCGGAGGGGGGACCCAGTACTTC
cdr3_aa: CASSLPSGGGTQYF